Following are 10 T cell receptor beta chains from one sample sequenced in a study of blood T cell repertoires in COVID-19. Only in-frame clones appear in the TCRdb table, and some are missing; sequencing was by immunoSEQ multiplex PCR. The data contain about 98,000 clones, around 81% of them singletons. The sample taken for sequencing was peripheral blood. Receptor source: a man between 60 and 75 years old with acute or convalescent COVID-19.

The rearrangement joins TRBV2 to TRBJ2-7; weak D call: TRBD1 (5 bases). Deletions cut 8 bases from V and 5 bases from J, with 13 bases between. The CDR3 extends over 12 amino acids. Germline V lookup: CDR1 SNHLY, CDR2 FYNNEI. The chain's CDR3 is CASSRQRNEQYF. The CDR3 DNA reads TGTGCCAGCTCTCGACAGAGGAACGAGCAGTACTTC.

The V call is TRBV6-2 or TRBV6-3, the J call TRBJ2-7; maybe TRBD1 (5 bases). V dropped 4 bases and J dropped 4 bases, with 8 bases sitting between them. This CDR3 contains 12 residues. Germline V gene sequence: CDR1 MNHEY, CDR2 SVGEGT. The CDR3 DNA sequence: TGTGCCAGCAGTTCTCCAGGGTACGAGCAGTACGTC. Protein sequence: CASSSPGYEQYV.

This clone appeared once. The CDR3 spells CAWNAGLAGGAHEQFF. For the CDR3, the DNA is TGTGCCTGGAACGCGGGACTAGCGGGAGGTGCCCATGAGCAGTTCTTC. The rearrangement links TRBV30 to TRBJ2-1; 15 bases agree with TRBD2. Germline CDR1 and CDR2: GTSNPN and SVGIG (reference sequence). The CDR3 has 16 residues. The V gene end was trimmed by 4 bases and the J gene end by 8 bases; junction bases not matched to a gene: 9.

This chain connects TRBV5-4 to TRBJ2-7; perhaps TRBD1 as D (5 bases). Germline V gene data show CDR1 as SGHNT and CDR2 as YYREEE (reference sequence). Trimming shortened V by 4 bases and J by 4 bases, and 12 bases separated the two germline ends. The CDR3 totals 13 residues. This CDR3 reads CASSPQSGYEQYV. CDR3 nucleotide sequence: TGTGCCAGCAGCCCTCAGTCAGGGTACGAGCAGTACGTC.

The chain recombines TRBV4-1 with TRBJ2-5; 12 positions agree with TRBD2. Trimming cost V 4 bases and J 2 bases; bases outside gene matches: 2. The CDR3 is made up of 15 amino acids. The germline gives CDR1 MGHRA, CDR2 YSYEKL. CDR3 sequence reads: CASSPGTSGQETQYF. In DNA, the CDR3 is TGCGCCAGCAGCCCGGGGACTAGCGGGCAAGAGACCCAGTACTTC.

CDR3 sequence (DNA): TGTGCCAGTACCCATGGGGGCAGTCGGACTGAAGCTTTCTTT. Translated, it gives CASTHGGSRTEAFF. The rearrangement joins TRBV19 to TRBJ1-1; possible D gene TRBD1, 6 bases. Germline loops: CDR1 LNHDA, CDR2 SQIVND (reference sequence). This CDR3 region has 14 residues. V gave up 7 bases and J gave up 5 bases, with 17 bases separating them.

The chain has TRBV6-2 or TRBV6-3 and TRBJ1-1; 9 nucleotides align to TRBD1. CDR3 length: 14 amino acids. The V and J ends lost 5 bases and 5 bases, in that order; junction bases with no gene match: 6. Germline assignment: CDR1 MNHEY and CDR2 SVGEGT. The CDR3 loop reads CASSTGQGWTEAFF. In DNA, the CDR3 is TGTGCCAGCAGTACCGGACAGGGGTGGACTGAAGCTTTCTTT.

This clone was seen only a few times. The gene calls are TRBV9 and TRBJ1-1; 10 nucleotides align to TRBD1. V shed 0 bases and J 8 bases; nucleotides not matched to a gene: 4. This CDR3 comprises 14 residues. Germline V gene lookup returns CDR1 SGDLS and CDR2 YYNGEE. CDR3 sequence (DNA): TGTGCCAGCAGCGTAGGCCCGGGACAGGGGGAAGCTTTCTTT. The encoded protein is CASSVGPGQGEAFF.

The chain has TRBV6-5 and TRBJ1-2, with D tentatively TRBD1 (5 bases). Germline V lookup: CDR1 MNHEY, CDR2 SVGAGI. V lost 8 bases and J lost 5, with 15 bases in between. The CDR3 length is 13 residues. This chain's CDR3 is CASRRDGTYGYTF. As DNA, the CDR3 is TGTGCCAGCCGCCGGGACGGGACTTATGGCTACACCTTC.

The V and J genes are TRBV12-3 or TRBV12-4 and TRBJ2-5; weak D call: TRBD1 (6 bases). V lost 7 bases to trimming and J lost 3 bases, with 12 bases between them. The CDR3 covers 13 residues. CDR3 sequence reads: CASMKTGKETQYF. Here the CDR3 DNA reads TGTGCCAGCATGAAGACAGGTAAAGAGACCCAGTACTTC.